The 11 T cell receptor beta chains presented below share a single source sample, sequenced in a study of blood T cell repertoires in COVID-19. Here immunoSEQ multiplex PCR was the method, and the copy in TCRdb shows in-frame clones only, minus some. The data show around 620,000 clones, 75% to 90% seen once. The source material was peripheral blood. The receptor source for this set is a woman under 30 with acute or convalescent COVID-19.

The chain combines TRBV5-1 with TRBJ1-1, with D uncertain. The V gene lost 3 bases and the J gene lost 7 bases, with 13 bases spanning the gap. The CDR3 spans 13 residues. Looked up from germline, CDR1 is SGHRS and CDR2 is YFSETQ. CDR3 bases: TGCGCCAGCAGCTCCCGGGTGTCGGATGAAGCTTTCTTT. This encodes CASSSRVSDEAFF.

The chain carries TRBV5-1 and TRBJ2-1, with 13 bases fitting TRBD2. V was pared by 4 bases and J by 6 bases, with 4 bases of the junction left unmatched. The CDR3 runs to 15 residues. CDR1 and CDR2 (germline): SGHRS, YFSETQ. CDR3 sequence reads: CASSVTSGGSNEQFF. Here the CDR3 DNA reads TGCGCCAGCAGCGTGACTAGCGGGGGGTCCAATGAGCAGTTCTTC.

J is TRBJ2-4 and V is TRBV18, with TRBD2 matching over 8 bases. CDR1 and CDR2 (germline): KGHSH, LQKENI. After removal of 3 bases from V and 1 base from J, the junction contained 8 bases not matched to a gene. The CDR3 is made up of 17 amino acids. CDR3 coding DNA: TGTGCCAGCTCACCGTTCCCGGGGGGGCCGGCCAAAAACATTCAGTACTTC. This encodes CASSPFPGGPAKNIQYF. Filled out from reference TRBV18 and TRBJ2-4, the complete variable domain reads NAGVMQNPRHLVRRRGQEARLRCSPMKGHSHVYWYRQLPEEGLKFMVYLQKENIIDESGMPKERFSAEFPKEGPSILRIQQVVRGDSAAYFCASSPFPGGPAKNIQYFGAGTRLSVL.

V usage is TRBV10-2 and J usage is TRBJ2-7; D may be TRBD1 (7 bases). Germline V gene lookup returns CDR1 WSHSY and CDR2 SAAADI. Trimming left V 10 bases short and J 4 bases short, with 17 bases between. The CDR3 consists of 13 residues. This CDR3 reads CATRSRGRYEQYF. The CDR3 DNA sequence: TGCGCCACCCGCAGCAGGGGGAGGTACGAGCAGTACTTC.

This chain uses TRBV9 with TRBJ1-1; 9 bases align to TRBD1. Germline V gives CDR1 SGDLS, CDR2 YYNGEE. Losses at the gene ends were 0 bases for V and 3 bases for J; bases not matched to a gene: 6. The CDR3 consists of 16 residues. The CDR3 DNA follows: TGTGCCAGCAGCGTAGGGTACAGGACAGGGGACACTGAAGCTTTCTTT. It translates to CASSVGYRTGDTEAFF.

The gene calls are TRBV24-1 and TRBJ2-7; TRBD1 matches at 8 bases. The germline gives CDR1 KGHDR, CDR2 SFDVKD. After removal of 2 bases from V and 7 bases from J, the junction contained 12 bases not matched to a gene. The CDR3 is 16 amino acids. The chain's CDR3 is CATSDSSRGLWGEQYF. In nucleotides, the CDR3 is TGTGCCACCAGTGATTCCAGCAGGGGGCTGTGGGGGGAGCAGTACTTC.

This clone appeared once. This chain connects TRBV11-2 to TRBJ1-1, with a tentative D call TRBD1 (6 bases). There are 13 residues in the CDR3. Trimming left V 6 bases short and J 6 bases short, with 14 bases between. CDR1 SGHAT and CDR2 FQNNGV come from the germline V gene. CDR3 DNA: TGTGCCAGCAGGCTTACAGGGAGAGCTGAAGCTTTCTTT. This translates into CASRLTGRAEAFF.

The chain recombines TRBV4-1 with TRBJ1-1; D uncertain. Germline CDR1 MGHRA, CDR2 YSYEKL. The CDR3 has 15 amino acids. V was shortened by 1 base and J by 1 base, with 10 bases between the two germline ends. This chain's CDR3 is CASSQVTTQNTEAFF. CDR3 coding DNA: TGCGCCAGCAGCCAAGTTACGACACAGAACACTGAAGCTTTCTTT.

The chain uses TRBV10-2 and TRBJ1-1; weak D call: TRBD1 (6 bases). V was cut by 0 bases and J by 4 bases, with 24 bases left in between. Germline V gene lookup returns CDR1 WSHSY and CDR2 SAAADI. CDR3 length: 19 amino acids. The DNA for the CDR3 is TGCGCCAGCAGTGAGTCAAGGCCCGGCCGGGGGGCGCGGCCCACTGAAGCTTTCTTT. This translates into CASSESRPGRGARPTEAFF.

The V call is TRBV5-6, the J call TRBJ2-7; tentative D call: TRBD1 (6 bases). Germline loops: CDR1 SGHDT, CDR2 YYEEEE. Trimming took 4 bases from V and 4 from J, leaving 18 bases between them. CDR3 length equals 15 residues. In DNA, the CDR3 is TGTGCCAGCAGCCGCCCTGAACAGGGAAGGTACGAGCAGTACTTC. Its protein is CASSRPEQGRYEQYF.

The V gene is TRBV5-1, the J gene TRBJ2-7; 8 nucleotides align to TRBD1. Trimming removed 4 bases from V and 2 bases from J; junction bases left unmatched: 11. The germline V gene has CDR1 SGHRS and CDR2 YFSETQ. The CDR3 runs 16 residues. In nucleotides, the CDR3 is TGCGCCAGCAGCCAAGCTACTACAGGGGGGCCCTACGAGCAGTACTTC. The encoded protein is CASSQATTGGPYEQYF.